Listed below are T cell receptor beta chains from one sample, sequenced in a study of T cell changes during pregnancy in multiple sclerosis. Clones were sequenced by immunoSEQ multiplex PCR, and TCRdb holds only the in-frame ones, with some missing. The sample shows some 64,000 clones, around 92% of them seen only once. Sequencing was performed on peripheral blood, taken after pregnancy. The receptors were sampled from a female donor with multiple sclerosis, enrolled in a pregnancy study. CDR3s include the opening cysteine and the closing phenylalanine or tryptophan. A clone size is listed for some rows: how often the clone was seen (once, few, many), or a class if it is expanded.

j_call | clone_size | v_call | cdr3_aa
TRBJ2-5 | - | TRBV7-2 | CASSPLNAGAGTQYF
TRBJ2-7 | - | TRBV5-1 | CASSFLAGDNEQYF
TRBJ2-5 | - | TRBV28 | CASSSTGVRAQYF
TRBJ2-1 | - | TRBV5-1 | CASSPAGRNVDEQFF
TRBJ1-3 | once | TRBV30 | CAWSVTGSGNTIYF
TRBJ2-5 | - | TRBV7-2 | CASSPGQGLETQYF
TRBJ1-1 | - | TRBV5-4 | CATRGRGQDKEAFF
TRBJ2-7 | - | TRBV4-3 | CASSPRDSSYEQYF
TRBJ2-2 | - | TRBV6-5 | CASRLHSNGELFF
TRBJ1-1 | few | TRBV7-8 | CASSLVPADTEAFF
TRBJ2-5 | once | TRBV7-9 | CASSPLGQGGETQYF
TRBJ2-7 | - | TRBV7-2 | CASTFNQGFYEQYF
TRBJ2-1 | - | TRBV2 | CASSPHRGRGENEQFF
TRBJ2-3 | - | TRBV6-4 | CASSEAVGGTDTQYF
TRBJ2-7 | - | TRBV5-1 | CASSLIGDYGYEQYF
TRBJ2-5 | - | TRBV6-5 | CASKWGQLQETQYF
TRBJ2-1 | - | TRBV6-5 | CASLVPGVNEQFF
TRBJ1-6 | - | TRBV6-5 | CASSSLTTYNSPLHF
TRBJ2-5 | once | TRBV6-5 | CASSNPGVQETQYF
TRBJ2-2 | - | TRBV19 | CASTLLAGAFGELFF
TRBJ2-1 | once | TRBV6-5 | CASSYSTPSNYNEQFF
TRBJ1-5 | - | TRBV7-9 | CATGVRDRAQPQHF
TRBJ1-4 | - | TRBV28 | CASSLGGVGEKLFF
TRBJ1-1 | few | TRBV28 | CASSLPDGGAFF
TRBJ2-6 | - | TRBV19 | CASSERRVSGANVLTF
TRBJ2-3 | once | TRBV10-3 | CAISEGTSGTADTQYF
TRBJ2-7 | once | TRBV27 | CASSLSQGLAGNEQYF
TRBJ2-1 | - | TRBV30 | CAWSQGALEGEQFF
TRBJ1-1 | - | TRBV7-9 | CASSPLGRGTEAFF
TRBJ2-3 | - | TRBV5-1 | CASSLAGTGTDTQYF
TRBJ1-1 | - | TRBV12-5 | CASGTPTDQPMNTEAFF
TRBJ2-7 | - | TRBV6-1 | CASSKSGGSGKEQYF
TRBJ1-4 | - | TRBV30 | CAWSVQGANEKLFF
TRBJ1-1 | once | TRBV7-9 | CASSREVTEAFF
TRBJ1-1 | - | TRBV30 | CAWSDTHPPKNTEAFF
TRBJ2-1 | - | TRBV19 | CASRNLQGGWDNEQFF
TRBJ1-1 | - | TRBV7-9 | CASSPSRQGVGTEAFF